This passage covers 13 T cell receptor beta chains from one sample sequenced in a study of blood T cell repertoires in COVID-19. Sequencing was performed with immunoSEQ multiplex PCR; in TCRdb, only in-frame clones are kept and a portion is missing. There are about 180,000 clones in the sample; around four fifths occur only once, and 6.5% lies in the top ten. Material for sequencing was peripheral blood. The receptors come from a man between 65 and 80 years old with active or convalescent COVID-19.

This clone was found once. The gene calls are TRBV27 and TRBJ1-6, with a tentative D call TRBD1 (5 bases). The CDR3 length is 16 residues. CDR1 is MNHEY and CDR2 is SMNVEV in the germline V gene (reference sequence). Trimming cost V 7 bases and J 10 bases, with 23 bases left between them. CDR3 residues: CASTRDHSLGGSPLHF. In DNA, the CDR3 is TGTGCCAGCACCCGGGACCACTCCTTGGGAGGCTCACCCCTCCACTTT.

This rearrangement joins TRBV10-3 to TRBJ1-6, with D hard to call. The CDR3 has 17 amino acids. Per the germline V gene, CDR1 is ENHRY and CDR2 is SYGVKD. V was cut by 2 bases and J by 5 bases, with 16 bases left in between. DNA for the CDR3: TGTGCCATCAGTGAGCGCCCCCCGGGGTCAGATAATTCACCCCTCCACTTT. This gives the protein CAISERPPGSDNSPLHF.

This clone has only a few counts. This chain links TRBV7-8 with TRBJ1-4, with D uncertain. V lost 3 bases to trimming and J lost 8 bases, with 10 bases between them. The CDR3 runs to 13 residues. The germline CDR1 and CDR2 sequences are SGHVS and FQNEAQ. CDR3 coding DNA: TGTGCCAGCAGCTTGGTGGTCGGGGAAAAACTGTTTTTT. Translating gives CASSLVVGEKLFF.

The CDR3 DNA follows: TGTGCCAGCTCATATCAGCGACGAGCCCACAATGAGCAGTTCTTC. It is translated as CASSYQRRAHNEQFF. This sequence joins TRBV18 and TRBJ2-1; D remains unclear. The CDR3 has 15 amino acids. V gave up 5 bases and J gave up 5 bases, with 16 bases separating them. Germline CDR1 and CDR2: KGHSH and LQKENI.

V and J are TRBV4-3 and TRBJ1-1, with D unclear. The CDR3 runs to 15 residues. Germline CDR1 reads LGHNA; CDR2 reads YSLEER. Trimming removed 1 base from V and 1 base from J, with 10 bases in between. The CDR3 spells CASSQAPFWNTEAFF. The DNA for the CDR3 is TGCGCCAGCAGCCAAGCCCCGTTTTGGAACACTGAAGCTTTCTTT.

This clone occurred a few times. The V and J genes are TRBV18 and TRBJ1-1; the D is unclear. The V end was cut by 3 bases, the J end by 6 bases, with 14 bases between. This CDR3 is built from 14 residues. Looked up from germline, CDR1 is KGHSH and CDR2 is LQKENI. The CDR3 here is CASSPDGRIPEAFF. The CDR3 region has the DNA TGTGCCAGCTCACCTGATGGGAGAATCCCTGAAGCTTTCTTT.

CDR3 nucleotide sequence: TGTGCCAGCAGGGACACCGCCGGGACAGGGGGCACTGAAGCTTTCTTT. The encoded protein is CASRDTAGTGGTEAFF. The genes are TRBV11-2 and TRBJ1-1; TRBD1 agrees at 11 bases. The CDR3 spans 16 residues. V was pared by 6 bases and J by 4 bases, with 10 bases of the junction left unmatched. Germline V gene data show CDR1 as SGHAT and CDR2 as FQNNGV.

The V and J genes are TRBV7-2 and TRBJ1-2; 7 positions agree with TRBD1. The germline gives CDR1 SGHTA, CDR2 FQGNSA. The CDR3 has 17 amino acids. V lost 1 base to trimming and J lost 4 bases; unmatched junction nucleotides: 12. CDR3 protein: CASSLGGARGSPYGYTF. DNA of the CDR3: TGTGCCAGCAGCTTAGGAGGGGCCAGGGGGTCCCCCTATGGCTACACCTTC.

V is TRBV13 and J is TRBJ1-1; 7 bases are shared with TRBD1. The germline V gene encodes CDR1 PRHDT and CDR2 FYEKMQ (reference sequence). This CDR3 comprises 13 residues. V dropped 1 base and J dropped 4; count of bases not matched to a gene: 0. The CDR3 loop reads CASSLDRGTEAFF. The CDR3 DNA is TGTGCCAGCAGCTTAGACAGGGGCACTGAAGCTTTCTTT.

The rearrangement uses TRBV10-1 and TRBJ2-3; no firm D call. The CDR3 is made up of 15 amino acids. Germline CDR1 reads WNHNN; CDR2 reads SYGVQD (reference sequence). V lost 6 bases and J lost 2, with 15 bases in between. In DNA, the CDR3 is TGCGCCAGCAGCCTAGGCCAAGCACCCACAGATACGCAGTATTTT. Its translation: CASSLGQAPTDTQYF.

This chain links TRBV19 with TRBJ1-1; 10 bases map to TRBD1. V trimming: 8 bases; J trimming: 4 bases; junction bases outside the gene matches: 7. The CDR3 totals 14 residues. Germline CDR1 reads LNHDA; CDR2 reads SQIVND (reference sequence). In DNA form, the CDR3 reads TGTGCCAGTGCCCGGGACAGGGGATCCACTGAAGCTTTCTTT. Its protein product is CASARDRGSTEAFF.

The chain employs TRBV5-1 and TRBJ2-7, with 9 bases fitting TRBD1. Germline loops: CDR1 SGHRS, CDR2 YFSETQ. V lost 5 bases, J lost 5 bases, and 5 bases stayed unmatched. This CDR3 spans 13 amino acids. The CDR3 region is CASRLDRGNEQYF. The CDR3 bases are TGCGCCAGCAGACTGGACAGGGGTAACGAGCAGTACTTC.

This clone occurred a few times. This chain uses TRBV2 with TRBJ2-2; D gene uncertain. The CDR3 runs 13 residues. CDR1 and CDR2 from the germline V gene are SNHLY and FYNNEI. The V end was cut by 4 bases, the J end by 1 base, with 4 bases between. CDR3 bases: TGTGCCAGCAGTGCCCAGAACACCGGGGAGCTGTTTTTT. It specifies CASSAQNTGELFF.